The next 29 T cell receptor beta chains were all read from a single sample in a study of T cell repertoires in urothelial bladder cancer. Data came from immunoSEQ multiplex PCR; TCRdb stores just in-frame clones and leaves some out. The sample lists about 14,000 clones, 55% to 80% occurring once. Sequences were obtained from tumor-infiltrating cells from bladder cancer. Source of these receptors: a human donor with urothelial carcinoma.

The rearrangement links TRBV5-4 to TRBJ2-5; D unclear. V lost 4 bases to trimming and J lost 6 bases, with 19 bases between them. The CDR3 is 15 amino acids. Per germline, CDR1 SGHNT and CDR2 YYREEE (reference sequence). This CDR3 reads CASSMSVETHKTQYF. In DNA form, the CDR3 reads TGTGCCAGCAGCATGAGCGTAGAAACCCACAAGACCCAGTACTTC.

The V gene is TRBV18, the J gene TRBJ1-1; 7 bases are a match to TRBD1. The germline V gene has CDR1 KGHSH and CDR2 LQKENI. With V trimmed by 0 bases and J by 0 bases, 4 bases remained unmatched. The CDR3 loop spans 16 amino acids. CDR3 DNA sequence: TGTGCCAGCTCACCACCGCAGGGGGGGATGAACACTGAAGCTTTCTTT. This gives the protein CASSPPQGGMNTEAFF. Full variable domain (outside the CDR3, taken from reference TRBV18 and TRBJ1-1): NAGVMQNPRHLVRRRGQEARLRCSPMKGHSHVYWYRQLPEEGLKFMVYLQKENIIDESGMPKERFSAEFPKEGPSILRIQQVVRGDSAAYFCASSPPQGGMNTEAFFGQGTRLTVV.

In its sample, this clone was seen a few times. The chain recombines TRBV5-6 with TRBJ2-7, with TRBD1 as a possible D gene (5 bases). CDR1 SGHDT and CDR2 YYEEEE come from the germline V gene. The CDR3 is made up of 15 amino acids. Trimming pared 4 bases from V and 2 bases from J, leaving 16 bases between. Written as DNA, the CDR3 is TGTGCCAGCAGCAGAACCTTGACAGCCGCCTACGAGCAGTACGTC. It translates to CASSRTLTAAYEQYV.

This rearrangement joins TRBV9 to TRBJ1-1; unclear D gene. The V end was cut by 3 bases, the J end by 1 base, with 7 bases between. The CDR3 is 13 residues long. CDR1 SGDLS and CDR2 YYNGEE come from the germline V gene. CDR3 DNA: TGTGCCAGCAGCGCCCACAGGAACACTGAAGCTTTCTTT. Its translation: CASSAHRNTEAFF.

The chain is built from TRBV6-4 and TRBJ2-3; no firm D call. Germline loops: CDR1 MRHNA, CDR2 SNTAGT. V was pared by 9 bases and J by 3 bases, with 13 bases between. The CDR3 totals 13 residues. In DNA form, the CDR3 reads TGTGCCAGGCCACCCCGATGGACAGATACGCAGTATTTT. Its translation is CARPPRWTDTQYF.

This clone has more than one count but fewer than ten. V gene TRBV7-9 combines with J gene TRBJ1-1; D is perhaps TRBD1 (6 bases). Trimming removed 4 bases from V and 4 bases from J, with 16 bases in between. The CDR3 has 15 amino acids. In germline, CDR1 is SEHNR, CDR2 FQNEAQ (reference sequence). The CDR3 nucleotides read TGTGCCAGCAGCTCCCGGCAGGGGATGAGCACTGAAGCTTTCTTT. This codes for CASSSRQGMSTEAFF.

This chain joins TRBV7-3 and TRBJ2-2; 7 bases align to TRBD1. This CDR3 comprises 15 residues. The V segment lost 6 bases and the J segment 7 bases; nucleotides outside the gene matches: 11. The germline V gene has CDR1 SGHTA and CDR2 FQGTGA. CDR3 residues: CASSLTSTGIGELFF. Written as DNA, the CDR3 is TGTGCCAGCAGTCTAACATCGACAGGGATCGGGGAGCTGTTTTTT.

V gene TRBV27 combines with J gene TRBJ1-5, with 9 bases fitting TRBD1. Germline V gene sequence: CDR1 MNHEY, CDR2 SMNVEV (reference sequence). This CDR3 is built from 15 residues. V dropped 5 bases and J dropped 6; count of bases not matched to a gene: 8. This CDR3 reads CASSPLDRGAQPQHF. The CDR3 DNA follows: TGTGCCAGCAGTCCCCTCGACAGGGGGGCTCAGCCCCAGCATTTT.

In its sample, this clone was seen a few times. The chain has TRBV5-3 and TRBJ2-5; 9 bases agree with TRBD2. TRBV5-3 is identified as an open reading frame with a role that is uncertain. The CDR3 is 15 residues long. V lost 1 base, J lost 4 bases, and 5 bases stayed unmatched. In nucleotides, the CDR3 is TGTGCCAGAAGCTTGCGGCGGGGGGGCCGAGAGACCCAGTACTTC. This encodes CARSLRRGGRETQYF.

The chain employs TRBV19 and TRBJ1-6, with TRBD1 matching 8 bases. V lost 5 bases, J lost 10 bases, and 10 bases stayed unmatched. Germline V gene lookup returns CDR1 LNHDA and CDR2 SQIVND (reference sequence). The CDR3 extends over 15 amino acids. The CDR3 loop reads CASSPLGQGESPLHF. DNA for the CDR3: TGTGCCAGTAGTCCCCTCGGACAGGGAGAGTCACCCCTCCACTTT. Variable domain in full (rest from reference TRBV19 and TRBJ1-6): DGGITQSPKYLFRKEGQNVTLSCEQNLNHDAMYWYRQDPGQGLRLIYYSQIVNDFQKGDIAEGYSVSREKKESFPLTVTSAQKNPTAFYLCASSPLGQGESPLHFGNGTRLTVT.

This clone was picked up one time. The genes are TRBV7-2 and TRBJ2-5; TRBD1 is a possible D gene (8 bases). The germline V gene encodes CDR1 SGHTA and CDR2 FQGNSA. V dropped 5 bases and J dropped 5 bases, with 18 bases sitting between them. The CDR3 consists of 15 residues. This CDR3 reads CASSMDREGWETQYF. CDR3 nucleotides: TGTGCCAGCAGCATGGACAGGGAGGGTTGGGAGACCCAGTACTTC.

The CDR3 DNA follows: TGTGCCAGCAGCCCAACACCCAACGCATGGGAGACCCAGTACTTC. This translates into CASSPTPNAWETQYF. This chain joins TRBV11-3 and TRBJ2-5, with D uncertain. Between the trimmed V and J ends, which lost 5 bases and 5 bases, there was a span of 18 bases. Germline V gene data show CDR1 as SGHNT and CDR2 as YENEEA. The CDR3 covers 15 residues. The variable domain in full, completed from reference TRBV11-3 and TRBJ2-5, reads EAGVVQSPRYKIIEKKQPVAFWCNPISGHNTLYWYLQNLGQGPELLIRYENEEAVDDSQLPKDRFSAERLKGVDSTLKIQPAELGDSAVYLCASSPTPNAWETQYFGPGTRLLVL.

The rearrangement joins TRBV25-1 to TRBJ2-1, with D perhaps given as TRBD1 or TRBD2 (5 bases each). Germline V gene sequence: CDR1 MGHDK, CDR2 SYGVNS. Trimming pared 6 bases from V and 4 bases from J, leaving 19 bases between. This CDR3 spans 16 amino acids. DNA for the CDR3: TGTGCCAGCAGAGGATTAACCCAGGGAGTATACAATGAGCAGTTCTTC. This translates into CASRGLTQGVYNEQFF.

The V and J genes are TRBV7-3 and TRBJ2-3, with TRBD2 identical over 10 bases. This CDR3 comprises 16 residues. Per the germline V gene, CDR1 is SGHTA and CDR2 is FQGTGA. V dropped 2 bases and J dropped 2; count of bases not matched to a gene: 4. The CDR3 sequence is CASSLGSGGSTDTQYF. The CDR3 DNA follows: TGTGCCAGCAGCTTAGGTAGCGGGGGGTCCACAGATACGCAGTATTTT.

By frequency in the sample, this clone is medium-sized. This chain connects TRBV4-3 to TRBJ2-2; 11 bases map to TRBD2. The V gene's germline CDR1 is LGHNA and CDR2 YSLEER. The J segment lost 6 bases and the V segment lost 4 bases, leaving 1 base of the junction unmatched. The CDR3 has 14 amino acids. The CDR3 region has the DNA TGCGCCAGCAGCCGACTAGCGGGGTCCGGGGAGCTGTTTTTT. Its translation: CASSRLAGSGELFF.

The chain is built from TRBV18 and TRBJ1-1; tentatively, D is TRBD1 (6 bases). Germline V gene lookup returns CDR1 KGHSH and CDR2 LQKENI. Trimming removed 2 bases from V and 3 bases from J, with 13 bases in between. This CDR3 comprises 15 residues. The CDR3 DNA follows: TGTGCCAGCTCACCAAACGGGGGGCGAGACACTGAAGCTTTCTTT. Protein: CASSPNGGRDTEAFF. Looking up the rest from reference TRBV18 and TRBJ1-1 gives the full variable domain: NAGVMQNPRHLVRRRGQEARLRCSPMKGHSHVYWYRQLPEEGLKFMVYLQKENIIDESGMPKERFSAEFPKEGPSILRIQQVVRGDSAAYFCASSPNGGRDTEAFFGQGTRLTVV.

V is TRBV10-3 and J is TRBJ2-7, with TRBD1 identical over 7 bases. CDR1 is ENHRY and CDR2 is SYGVKD in the germline V gene. The CDR3 totals 13 residues. V shed 4 bases, J shed 2 bases, and the junction held 2 bases outside the gene matches. The CDR3 DNA sequence: TGTGCCATCAGTGTACAGGGGACCTACGAGCAGTACGTC. Protein sequence: CAISVQGTYEQYV.

A remark on this clone: The junction shows a germline mismatch at one end, possibly a read error. The gene calls are TRBV6-5 and TRBJ2-3; TRBD2 matches 8 bases. CDR1 and CDR2 from the germline V gene are MNHEY and SVGAGI. This CDR3 contains 16 residues. The CDR3 reads CTSSSFGTSITDTQYF. For the CDR3, the DNA is TGTACCAGCAGTTCCTTCGGGACTAGTATCACAGATACGCAGTATTTT.

The chain has TRBV7-7 and TRBJ2-5; D call uncertain. The CDR3 sequence is 14 residues long. V lost 5 bases and J 1 base, leaving 11 bases between the germline ends. From germline, CDR1 is SSHAT and CDR2 FNYEAQ (reference sequence). The CDR3 spells CASSPDWFQETQYF. The CDR3, as DNA: TGTGCCAGCAGCCCCGACTGGTTCCAAGAGACCCAGTACTTC. The full variable domain, with the rest looked up from reference TRBV7-7 and TRBJ2-5, is GAGVSQSPRYKVTKRGQDVTLRCDPISSHATLYWYQQALGQGPEFLTYFNYEAQPDKSGLPSDRFSAERPEGSISTLTIQRTEQRDSAMYRCASSPDWFQETQYFGPGTRLLVL.

This chain connects TRBV4-1 to TRBJ1-2; D may be TRBD1 (5 bases). This CDR3 comprises 16 residues. Germline V gene sequence: CDR1 MGHRA, CDR2 YSYEKL. Trimming cost V 0 bases and J 8 bases, with 19 bases left between them. CDR3 in DNA: TGCGCCAGCAGCCAAGACGCACTAATCCGGGACCGCGGCTACACCTTC. This gives the protein CASSQDALIRDRGYTF.

In its sample, this clone ranks as medium-sized (0.01 to 0.1%). This chain joins TRBV30 and TRBJ2-7; TRBD1 aligns across 7 bases. The CDR3 is 14 residues long. Looked up from germline, CDR1 is GTSNPN and CDR2 is SVGIG (reference sequence). V shed 5 bases and J 6 bases; nucleotides not matched to a gene: 13. The CDR3: CAWDTGATSGEQYF. CDR3 bases: TGTGCCTGGGACACAGGGGCCACGTCCGGCGAGCAGTACTTC.

The gene calls are TRBV2 and TRBJ2-4; 9 nucleotides agree with TRBD2. The CDR3 is 17 residues long. V was clipped by 0 bases and J by 3 bases; unmatched bases: 6. Germline CDR1 reads SNHLY; CDR2 reads FYNNEI. The CDR3, as DNA: TGTGCCAGCAGTGAAGCTTCGGCGGGGGGGGACAAAAACATTCAGTACTTC. The encoded protein is CASSEASAGGDKNIQYF.

DNA of the CDR3: TGTGCCAGCAGTAGACGGGACGTGGTGGATGGCTACACCTTC. It codes for CASSRRDVVDGYTF. The chain is built from TRBV6-6 and TRBJ1-2; possibly TRBD1 for D (5 bases). The CDR3 runs to 14 residues. V was cut by 5 bases and J by 6 bases, with 16 bases left in between. The germline V gene has CDR1 MNHNY and CDR2 SVGAGI (reference sequence).

The rearrangement joins TRBV19 to TRBJ1-2; possibly TRBD1 for D (5 bases). The CDR3 is 15 residues long. The germline V gene encodes CDR1 LNHDA and CDR2 SQIVND (reference sequence). The V and J ends lost 0 bases and 4 bases respectively, with 12 bases between them. CDR3 loop: CASSIDWPGIYGYTF. CDR3 bases: TGTGCCAGTAGTATAGATTGGCCAGGGATCTATGGCTACACCTTC.

The rearrangement uses TRBV19 and TRBJ2-7; 8 bases match TRBD1. The V segment lost 6 bases and the J segment 6 bases; nucleotides outside the gene matches: 13. This CDR3 is 15 amino acids long. Germline V lookup: CDR1 LNHDA, CDR2 SQIVND (reference sequence). CDR3 coding DNA: TGTGCCAGTAGGATTCGAGAGGACAGGGTTCGCGAGCAGTACTTC. Its protein product is CASRIREDRVREQYF.

The rearrangement uses TRBV7-3 and TRBJ2-1, with D perhaps matching TRBD1 or TRBD2 (6 bases each). Germline values: CDR1 SGHTA, CDR2 FQGTGA. V was pared by 0 bases and J by 12 bases, with 12 bases between. CDR3 length: 13 amino acids. CDR3: CASSLTWGAGQFF. As DNA, the CDR3 is TGTGCCAGCAGCTTAACGTGGGGGGCTGGGCAGTTCTTC.

The V gene is TRBV6-5, the J gene TRBJ1-2; 10 bases agree with TRBD1. This CDR3 region has 14 residues. Germline V gives CDR1 MNHEY, CDR2 SVGAGI. V dropped 7 bases and J dropped 7; count of bases not matched to a gene: 9. The DNA for the CDR3 is TGTGCCAGCACCCGAGGCCGGGACAGGGGTGGCTACACCTTC. Translation: CASTRGRDRGGYTF.

This chain links TRBV30 with TRBJ1-3; D gene ambiguous. The ends were cut back, 1 base at V and 0 bases at J, with 13 bases in the middle. Germline V gene data show CDR1 as GTSNPN and CDR2 as SVGIG (reference sequence). The CDR3 loop spans 16 amino acids. The CDR3 protein is CAWSANLPISGNTIYF. CDR3 bases: TGTGCCTGGAGTGCCAATTTGCCAATCTCTGGAAACACCATATATTTT. The whole variable domain, remainder taken from reference TRBV30 and TRBJ1-3, is SQTIHQWPATLVQPVGSPLSLECTVEGTSNPNLYWYRQAAGRGLQLLFYSVGIGQISSEVPQNLSASRPQDRQFILSSKKLLLSDSGFYLCAWSANLPISGNTIYFGEGSWLTVV.

The rearrangement links TRBV10-3 to TRBJ2-1, with D hard to call. Trimming cost V 3 bases and J 2 bases, with 8 bases left between them. The CDR3 totals 14 residues. Germline CDR1 ENHRY, CDR2 SYGVKD. The CDR3 DNA follows: TGTGCCATCAGTGATACAGATGCCTACAATGAGCAGTTCTTC. Translating gives CAISDTDAYNEQFF.